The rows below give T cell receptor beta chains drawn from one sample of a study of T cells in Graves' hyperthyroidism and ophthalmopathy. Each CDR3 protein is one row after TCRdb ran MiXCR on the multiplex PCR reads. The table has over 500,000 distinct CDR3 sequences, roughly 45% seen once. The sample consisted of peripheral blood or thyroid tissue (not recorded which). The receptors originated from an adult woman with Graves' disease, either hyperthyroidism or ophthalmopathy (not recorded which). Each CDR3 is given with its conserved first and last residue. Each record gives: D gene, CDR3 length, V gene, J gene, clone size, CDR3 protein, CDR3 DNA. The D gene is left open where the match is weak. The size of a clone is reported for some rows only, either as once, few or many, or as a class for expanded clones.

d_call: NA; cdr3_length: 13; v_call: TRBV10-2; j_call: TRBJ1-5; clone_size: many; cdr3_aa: CASTRGGPQPQHF; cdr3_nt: TGCGCCAGCACCCGGGGGGGGCCTCAGCCCCAGCATTTT
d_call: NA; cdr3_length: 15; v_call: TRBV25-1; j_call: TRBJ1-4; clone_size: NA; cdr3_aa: CASRGRRVRNEKLFF; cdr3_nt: TGTGCCAGCAGGGGGCGGAGAGTCCGTAATGAAAAACTGTTTTTT
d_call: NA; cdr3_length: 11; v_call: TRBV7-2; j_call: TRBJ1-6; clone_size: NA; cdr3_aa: CASANVPPLHF; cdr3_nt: TGTGCCAGCGCCAACGTTCCACCCCTCCACTTT
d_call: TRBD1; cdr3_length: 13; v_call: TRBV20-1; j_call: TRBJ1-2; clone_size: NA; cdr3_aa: CSAPDRTNYGYTF; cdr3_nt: TGCAGTGCCCCGGACAGGACTAACTATGGCTACACCTTC
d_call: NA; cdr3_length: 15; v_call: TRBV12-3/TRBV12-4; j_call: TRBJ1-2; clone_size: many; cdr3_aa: CASSLVGAGPYGYTF; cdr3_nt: TGTGCCAGCAGTTTAGTAGGTGCAGGCCCGTATGGCTACACCTTC
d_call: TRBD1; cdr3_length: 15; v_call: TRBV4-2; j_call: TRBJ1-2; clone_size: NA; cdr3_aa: CASSQDRAGGCGYTF; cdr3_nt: TGTGCCAGCAGCCAAGATCGTGCAGGGGGGTGTGGCTACACCTTC
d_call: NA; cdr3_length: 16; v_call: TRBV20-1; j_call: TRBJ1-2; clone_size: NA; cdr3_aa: CSARRGSSYGDDGYTF; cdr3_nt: TGCAGTGCCAGGAGAGGGAGCAGTTACGGGGACGATGGCTACACCTTC
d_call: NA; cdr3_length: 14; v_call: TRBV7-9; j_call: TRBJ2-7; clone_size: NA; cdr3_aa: CASSARRGTGELYF; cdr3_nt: TGTGCCAGCAGCGCGCGGAGGGGAACCGGGGAGCTGTACTTC
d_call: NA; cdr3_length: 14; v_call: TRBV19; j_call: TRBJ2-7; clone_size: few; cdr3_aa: CASSRAQGFDEQYF; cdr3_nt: TGTGCCAGTAGTCGGGCGCAGGGGTTCGACGAGCAGTACTTC
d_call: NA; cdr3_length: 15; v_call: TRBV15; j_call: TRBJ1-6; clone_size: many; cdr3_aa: CATSRDRDPNSPLHF; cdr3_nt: TGTGCCACCAGCAGAGACAGGGACCCTAATTCACCCCTCCACTTT
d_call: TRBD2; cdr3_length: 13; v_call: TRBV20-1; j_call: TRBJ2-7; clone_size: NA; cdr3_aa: CSSGKREVPEQYF; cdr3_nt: TGCAGTTCTGGGAAGCGGGAGGTTCCCGAGCAGTACTTC
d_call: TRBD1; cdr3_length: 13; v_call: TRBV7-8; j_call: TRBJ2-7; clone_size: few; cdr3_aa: CASTGTGAYEQYF; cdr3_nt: TGTGCCAGCACCGGGACAGGGGCGTACGAGCAGTACTTC
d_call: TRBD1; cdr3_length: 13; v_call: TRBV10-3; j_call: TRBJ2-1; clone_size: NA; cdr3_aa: CAISGTGGNEQFF; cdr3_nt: TGTGCCATCAGTGGAACAGGGGGGAATGAGCAGTTCTTC
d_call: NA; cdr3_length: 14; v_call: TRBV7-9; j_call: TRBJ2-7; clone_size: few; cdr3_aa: CASSPGTGDREQYF; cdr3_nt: TGTGCCAGCAGCCCAGGGACCGGGGATCGTGAGCAGTACTTC
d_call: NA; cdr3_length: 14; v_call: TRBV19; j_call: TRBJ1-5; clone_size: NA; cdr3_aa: CASSMQGGFGPQHF; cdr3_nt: TGTGCCAGTAGTATGCAGGGCGGTTTTGGGCCCCAGCATTTT
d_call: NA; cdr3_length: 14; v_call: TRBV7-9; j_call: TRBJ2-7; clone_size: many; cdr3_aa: CASSHRDGSYEQYF; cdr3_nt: TGTGCCAGCAGCCACCGGGACGGCTCCTACGAGCAGTACTTC
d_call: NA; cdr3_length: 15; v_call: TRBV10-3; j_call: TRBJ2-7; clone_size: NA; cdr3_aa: CAISVGSRGAYEQYF; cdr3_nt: TGTGCCATCAGTGTAGGATCTCGTGGGGCCTACGAGCAGTACTTC
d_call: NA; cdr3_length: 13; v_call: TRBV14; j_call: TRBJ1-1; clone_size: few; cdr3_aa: CASSRHQNTEAFF; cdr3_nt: TGTGCCAGCAGCCGTCACCAGAACACTGAAGCTTTCTTT
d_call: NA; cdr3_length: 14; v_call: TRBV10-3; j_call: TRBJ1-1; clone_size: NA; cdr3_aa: CAISTYGGHLEAFF; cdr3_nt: TGTGCCATCAGTACCTACGGGGGACACCTTGAAGCTTTCTTT
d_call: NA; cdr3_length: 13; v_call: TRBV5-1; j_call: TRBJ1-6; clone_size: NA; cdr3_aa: CASSPQGYSPLHF; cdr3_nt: TGCGCCAGCAGTCCTCAGGGGTATTCACCCCTCCACTTT
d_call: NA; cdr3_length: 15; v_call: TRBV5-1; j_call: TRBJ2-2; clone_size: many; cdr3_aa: CASSSGLPRTGELFF; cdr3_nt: TGCGCCAGCAGCTCGGGACTGCCGAGGACCGGGGAGCTGTTTTTT
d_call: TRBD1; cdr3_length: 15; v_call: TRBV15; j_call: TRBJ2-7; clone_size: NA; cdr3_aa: CATSRGGQGDYEQYF; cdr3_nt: TGTGCCACCAGCAGAGGTGGACAGGGGGACTACGAGCAGTACTTC
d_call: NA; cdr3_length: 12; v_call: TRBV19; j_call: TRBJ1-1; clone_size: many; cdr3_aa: CASSIGNTEAFF; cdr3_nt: TGTGCCAGTAGTATAGGGAACACTGAAGCTTTCTTT
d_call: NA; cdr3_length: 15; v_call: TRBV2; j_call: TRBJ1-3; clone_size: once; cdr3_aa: CASSYSWSSGNTIYF; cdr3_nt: TGTGCCAGCAGTTATAGTTGGAGCTCTGGAAACACCATATATTTT
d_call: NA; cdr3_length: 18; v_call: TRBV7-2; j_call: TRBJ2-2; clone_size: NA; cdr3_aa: CASSPRLARGTNTGELFF; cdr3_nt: TGTGCCAGCAGCCCCCGGCTAGCGAGAGGGACGAACACCGGGGAGCTGTTTTTT
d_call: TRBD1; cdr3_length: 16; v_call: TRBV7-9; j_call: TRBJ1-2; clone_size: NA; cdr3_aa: CASSFVRGPQVDGYTF; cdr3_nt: TGTGCCAGCAGCTTCGTCAGGGGGCCCCAGGTGGATGGCTACACCTTC
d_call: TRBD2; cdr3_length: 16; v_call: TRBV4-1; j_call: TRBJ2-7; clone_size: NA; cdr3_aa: CASSQFVELAGVGQYF; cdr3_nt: TGCGCCAGCAGCCAGTTCGTAGAGCTAGCGGGAGTTGGGCAGTACTTC